This TCR beta chain was found in a study of low-dose radiotherapy and immunotherapy resistance in tumors. With TRAV- and TRBV-specific primers, first-strand cDNA was made, covering the alpha and beta chains. TCR amplification used roughly 21 PCR cycles, a constant-region primer and a V-primer adapter. In TCRdb, the reads were re-called with MiXCR into one record per CDR3 protein. Here the sample spans 30,000 or so distinct CDR3 sequences, roughly 49% being singletons. Time point described: after trial treatment. Specified treatment: LDRT plus nivolumab, ipilimumab, low-dose cyclophosphamide and aspirin (RACIN trial). The CDR3 covers 13 residues. Germline CDR1 DFQATT, CDR2 SNEGSKA (reference sequence). The junction had 10 bases not matched to a gene; V was cut back by 5 bases and J by 9 bases.

This receptor was identified in a male donor with gallbladder cancer. The source material was PBMCs, sampled after low-dose radiotherapy plus immunotherapy. This rearrangement joins TRBV20-1 to TRBJ2-1; 7 bases line up with TRBD2. The CDR3 region has the DNA TGCAGTGCTGCGCCGGGACTAACGGGTGAGCAGTTCTTC. Translated, it gives CSAAPGLTGEQFF.